This T cell receptor (beta chain) appears in the sequencing data of a study of T cell changes during pregnancy in multiple sclerosis. Produced via immunoSEQ multiplex PCR; TCRdb's table is partial and in-frame only. The table includes 85,000 to 100,000 clones, approximately 93% detected once. Germline V gene data show CDR1 as MGHRA and CDR2 as YSYEKL. Unmatched junction bases numbered 8, after V lost 4 bases and J lost 7 bases. CDR3 length: 15 amino acids. The origin of this receptor is a female donor with multiple sclerosis, enrolled in a pregnancy study. The sequences come from peripheral blood, collected after pregnancy. This chain links TRBV4-1 with TRBJ1-4, with 8 bases lining up with TRBD1. The CDR3, as DNA: TGCGCCAGCAGCCTTACCCAGGGGGCTGGTGAAAAACTGTTTTTT. Translated, it gives CASSLTQGAGEKLFF.